Reported below is one T cell receptor beta chain. Its antigen is unidentified. Once RNA had been extracted, it was reverse transcribed into cDNA to act as the sequencing template. Data came from immunoSEQ multiplex PCR; TCRdb stores just in-frame clones and leaves some out. The table shows more than 95,000 clones, with 55% to 70% occurring only once. The sample originates from a study of CD8+ T cells in alopecia areata. The CDR3 sequence is 13 residues long. Germline CDR1 KGHSH, CDR2 LQKENI. J lost 5 bases, V lost 3 bases, and 3 bases had no gene match. General study findings and limits: Greater clonality was observed in lesional scalp samples, especially alopecia totalis/universalis, versus normal scalp. Sequencing of scalp samples also includes resident alphabeta T cells from normal skin.

PBMCs served as the source from which CD4+ and CD8+ T cells were sorted. Material: CD4+ T cells sorted from blood. The TCR comes from a human donor in good health. The chain couples TRBV18 to TRBJ2-5, with 7 positions matching TRBD1. CDR3 DNA: TGTGCCAGCTCACCGACAGGGATGGAGACCCAGTACTTC. It codes for CASSPTGMETQYF.